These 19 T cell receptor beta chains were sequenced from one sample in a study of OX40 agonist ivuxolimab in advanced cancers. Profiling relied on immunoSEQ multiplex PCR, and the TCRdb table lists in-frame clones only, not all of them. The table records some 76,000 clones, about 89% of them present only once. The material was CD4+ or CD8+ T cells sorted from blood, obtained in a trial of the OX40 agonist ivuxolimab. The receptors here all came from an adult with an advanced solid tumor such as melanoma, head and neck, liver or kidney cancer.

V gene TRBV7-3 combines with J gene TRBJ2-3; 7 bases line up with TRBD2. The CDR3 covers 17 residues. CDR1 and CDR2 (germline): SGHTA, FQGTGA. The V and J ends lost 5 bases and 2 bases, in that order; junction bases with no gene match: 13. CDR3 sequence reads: CASSPGRASGHTDTQYF. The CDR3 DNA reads TGTGCCAGCAGCCCGGGTAGGGCTAGCGGACACACAGATACGCAGTATTTT.

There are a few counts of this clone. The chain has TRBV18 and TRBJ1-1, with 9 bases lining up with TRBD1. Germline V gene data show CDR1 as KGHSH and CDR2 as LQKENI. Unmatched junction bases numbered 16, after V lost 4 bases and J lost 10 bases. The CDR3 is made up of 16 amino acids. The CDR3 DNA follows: TGTGCCAGCTCACATATGGACTTGGACAGGGGAAAAGGAGCTTTCTTT. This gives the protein CASSHMDLDRGKGAFF.

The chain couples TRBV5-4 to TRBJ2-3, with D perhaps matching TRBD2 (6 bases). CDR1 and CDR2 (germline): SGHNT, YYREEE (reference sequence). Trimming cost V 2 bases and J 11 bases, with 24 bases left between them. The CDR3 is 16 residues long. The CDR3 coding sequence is TGTGCCAGCAGCTTCCCCGGGACGGGAGCCCTCGGGGGGCAGTATTTT. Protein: CASSFPGTGALGGQYF.

The CDR3 here is CASRRDGNEKLFF. In nucleotides, the CDR3 is TGTGCCAGCAGGAGGGACGGAAATGAAAAACTGTTTTTT. The chain joins TRBV6-1 to TRBJ1-4; D possibly corresponds to TRBD1 (5 bases). Germline V gene data show CDR1 as MNHNS and CDR2 as SASEGT. Trimming left V 6 bases short and J 5 bases short, with 10 bases between. CDR3 size: 13 residues.

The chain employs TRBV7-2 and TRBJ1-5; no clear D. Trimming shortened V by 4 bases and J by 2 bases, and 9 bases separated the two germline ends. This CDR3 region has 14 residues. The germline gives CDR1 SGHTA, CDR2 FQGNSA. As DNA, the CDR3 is TGTGCCAGCAGCTCCTTCAGTGGCAATCAGCCCCAGCATTTT. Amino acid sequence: CASSSFSGNQPQHF.

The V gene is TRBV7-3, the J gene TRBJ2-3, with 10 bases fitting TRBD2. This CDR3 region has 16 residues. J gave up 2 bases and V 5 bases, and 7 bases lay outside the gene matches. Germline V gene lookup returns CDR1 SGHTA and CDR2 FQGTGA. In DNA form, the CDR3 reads TGTGCCAGCAGCCCGTTTGGACTAGCGGACACAGATACGCAGTATTTT. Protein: CASSPFGLADTDTQYF.

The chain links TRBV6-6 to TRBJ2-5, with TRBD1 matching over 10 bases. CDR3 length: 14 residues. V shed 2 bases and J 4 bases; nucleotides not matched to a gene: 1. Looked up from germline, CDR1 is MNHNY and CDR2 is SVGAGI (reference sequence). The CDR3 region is CASSYGQGGETQYF. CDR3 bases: TGTGCCAGCAGTTACGGACAGGGGGGAGAGACCCAGTACTTC.

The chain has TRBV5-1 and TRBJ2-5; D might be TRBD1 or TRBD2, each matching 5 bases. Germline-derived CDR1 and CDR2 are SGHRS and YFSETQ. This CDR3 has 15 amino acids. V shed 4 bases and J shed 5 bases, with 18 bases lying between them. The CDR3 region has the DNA TGCGCCAGCAGCCTGTTAAATCCGGGACGGGAGACCCAGTACTTC. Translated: CASSLLNPGRETQYF.

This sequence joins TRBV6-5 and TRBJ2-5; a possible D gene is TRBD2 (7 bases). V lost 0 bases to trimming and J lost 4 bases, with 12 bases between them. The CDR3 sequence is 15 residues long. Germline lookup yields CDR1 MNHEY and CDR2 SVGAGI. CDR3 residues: CASSYSGGAGETQYF. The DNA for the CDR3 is TGTGCCAGCAGTTACTCGGGGGGGGCTGGAGAGACCCAGTACTTC.

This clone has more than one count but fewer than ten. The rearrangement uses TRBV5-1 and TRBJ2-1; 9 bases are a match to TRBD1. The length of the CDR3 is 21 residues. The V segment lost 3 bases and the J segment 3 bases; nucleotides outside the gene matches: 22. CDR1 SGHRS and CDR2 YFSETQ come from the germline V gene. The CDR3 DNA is TGCGCCAGCAGCTCCGGGACAGGGAGTGAACTAGGTCTCTACTACTACAATGAGCAGTTCTTC. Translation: CASSSGTGSELGLYYYNEQFF.

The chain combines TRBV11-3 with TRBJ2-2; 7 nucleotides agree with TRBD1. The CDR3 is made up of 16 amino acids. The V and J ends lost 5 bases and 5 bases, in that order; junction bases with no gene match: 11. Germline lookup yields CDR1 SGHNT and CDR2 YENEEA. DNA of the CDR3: TGTGCCAGCAGCCAAACTTGGGACAGTAAAACCGGGGAGCTGTTTTTT. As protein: CASSQTWDSKTGELFF.

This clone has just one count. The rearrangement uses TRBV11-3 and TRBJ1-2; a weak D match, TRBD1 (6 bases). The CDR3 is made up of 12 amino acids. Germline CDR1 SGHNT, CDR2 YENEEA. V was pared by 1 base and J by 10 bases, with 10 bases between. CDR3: CASSLARTDYTF. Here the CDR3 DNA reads TGTGCCAGCAGCTTAGCCCGGACAGACTACACCTTC.

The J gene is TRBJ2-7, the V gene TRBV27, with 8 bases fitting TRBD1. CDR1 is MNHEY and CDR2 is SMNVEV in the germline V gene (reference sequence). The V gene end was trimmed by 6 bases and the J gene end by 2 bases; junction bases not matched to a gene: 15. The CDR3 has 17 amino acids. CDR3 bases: TGTGCCAGCAGGAGAGCGTCAACGGGACAGGCCACCTACGAGCAGTACTTC. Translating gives CASRRASTGQATYEQYF.

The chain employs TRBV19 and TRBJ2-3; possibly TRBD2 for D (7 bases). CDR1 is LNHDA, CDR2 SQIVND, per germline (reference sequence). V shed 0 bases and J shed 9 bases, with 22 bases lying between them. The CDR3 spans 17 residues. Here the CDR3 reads CASSIDLAGVRGGTQYF. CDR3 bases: TGTGCCAGTAGTATAGATCTTGCAGGGGTCCGGGGAGGGACGCAGTATTTT.

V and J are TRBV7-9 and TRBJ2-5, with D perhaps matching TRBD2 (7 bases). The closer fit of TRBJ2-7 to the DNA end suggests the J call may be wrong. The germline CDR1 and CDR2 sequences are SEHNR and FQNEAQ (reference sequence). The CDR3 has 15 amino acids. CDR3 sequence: CASSWGGGSSYEQYF. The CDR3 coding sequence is TGTGCCAGCAGCTGGGGAGGGGGGAGCTCCTACGAGCAGTACTTC.

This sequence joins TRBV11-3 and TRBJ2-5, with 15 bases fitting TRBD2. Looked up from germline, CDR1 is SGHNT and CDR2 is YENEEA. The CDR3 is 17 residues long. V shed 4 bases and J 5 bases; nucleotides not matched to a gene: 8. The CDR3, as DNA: TGTGCCAGCAGCTCCGGGACTAGCGGGGGGTCGTTCGAGACCCAGTACTTC. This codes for CASSSGTSGGSFETQYF.

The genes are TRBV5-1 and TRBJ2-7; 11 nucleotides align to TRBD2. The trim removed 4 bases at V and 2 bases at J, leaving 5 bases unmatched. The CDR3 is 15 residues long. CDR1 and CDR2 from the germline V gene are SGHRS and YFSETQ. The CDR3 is CASSVLAGDAYEQYF. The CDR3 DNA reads TGCGCCAGCAGCGTACTAGCGGGAGACGCCTACGAGCAGTACTTC.

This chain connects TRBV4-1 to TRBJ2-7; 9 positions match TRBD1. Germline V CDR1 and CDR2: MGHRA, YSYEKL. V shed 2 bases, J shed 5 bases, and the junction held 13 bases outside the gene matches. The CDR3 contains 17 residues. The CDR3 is CASSQPLSRDRADEQYF. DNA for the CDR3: TGCGCCAGCAGCCAACCCCTGTCCCGGGACAGGGCAGACGAGCAGTACTTC.

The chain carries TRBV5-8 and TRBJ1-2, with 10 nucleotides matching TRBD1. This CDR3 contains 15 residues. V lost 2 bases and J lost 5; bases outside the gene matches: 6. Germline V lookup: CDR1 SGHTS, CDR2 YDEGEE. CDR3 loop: CASSFGTGDLYGYTF. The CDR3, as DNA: TGTGCCAGCAGCTTTGGGACAGGGGATCTATATGGCTACACCTTC.